One sample yielded the 19 T cell receptor beta chains listed below, sequenced in a study of cytomegalovirus exposure and HLA in healthy donors. In the PCR, 60 Vbeta and 13 Jbeta primers were used. Only in-frame clones appear in the TCRdb table, and some are missing; sequencing was by immunoSEQ multiplex PCR. The sample lists about 110,000 clones, about 74% occurring once. The sequenced sample consisted of PBMCs. The receptor set was obtained from a man aged 30-40 years in good health and CMV-seropositive.

The chain uses TRBV4-1 and TRBJ2-5; 9 positions match TRBD1. Germline CDR1 is MGHRA and CDR2 is YSYEKL. V lost 2 bases, J lost 4 bases, and 11 bases stayed unmatched. The CDR3 loop spans 17 amino acids. CDR3: CASSQRRGQGDGETQYF. DNA for the CDR3: TGCGCCAGCAGCCAACGGCGGGGACAGGGAGATGGAGAGACCCAGTACTTC.

The rearrangement links TRBV30 to TRBJ2-2; the D gene is possibly TRBD1 (6 bases). The CDR3 has 15 amino acids. Looked up from germline, CDR1 is GTSNPN and CDR2 is SVGIG (reference sequence). Trimming removed 3 bases from V and 5 bases from J, with 16 bases in between. The CDR3 nucleotides read TGTGCCTGGAGGCGAAACGGACAGCTTACCGGGGAGCTGTTTTTT. Protein product: CAWRRNGQLTGELFF.

The V and J genes are TRBV11-2 and TRBJ1-1; TRBD1 matches at 7 bases. This CDR3 is 14 amino acids long. V lost 6 bases to trimming and J lost 2 bases; unmatched junction nucleotides: 6. Germline CDR1 reads SGHAT; CDR2 reads FQNNGV. The CDR3 coding sequence is TGTGCCAGCAGGTCCTACAGGGGAAACACTGAAGCTTTCTTT. This translates into CASRSYRGNTEAFF.

This clone is a singleton in its sample. The rearrangement uses TRBV27 and TRBJ2-1; D perhaps matches TRBD2 (6 bases). The V end was cut by 1 base, the J end by 3 bases, with 10 bases between. The CDR3 contains 15 residues. Germline-derived CDR1 and CDR2 are MNHEY and SMNVEV (reference sequence). This CDR3 is CASSLYGTDYNEQFF. The CDR3 DNA reads TGTGCCAGCAGTTTATACGGGACTGACTACAATGAGCAGTTCTTC.

This rearrangement joins TRBV28 to TRBJ1-6; D might be TRBD1 (6 bases). V was pared by 2 bases and J by 7 bases, with 15 bases between. This CDR3 is built from 16 residues. Germline assignment: CDR1 MDHEN and CDR2 SYDVKM. The CDR3 DNA is TGTGCCAGCAGTTTAGGGGATAGGGGGTTGAATTCACCCCTCCACTTT. This translates into CASSLGDRGLNSPLHF.

The chain couples TRBV4-3 to TRBJ1-1, with TRBD1 as a possible D gene (5 bases). The V gene's germline CDR1 is LGHNA and CDR2 YSLEER. The germline V and J ends were trimmed by 0 bases and 11 bases, with 13 bases remaining between them. The CDR3 is made up of 13 amino acids. CDR3 amino acids: CASSQDKAGWAFF. The DNA of the CDR3 is TGCGCCAGCAGCCAAGATAAGGCAGGGTGGGCTTTCTTT.

V and J are TRBV4-3 and TRBJ2-7; a possible D gene is TRBD1 (5 bases). V was pared by 0 bases and J by 1 base, with 25 bases between. The CDR3 length is 20 residues. Germline V gives CDR1 LGHNA, CDR2 YSLEER. The CDR3, as DNA: TGCGCCAGCAGCCAAGAAAAGTCCGCGCAGGGCTGGTTCAGGTCCTACGAGCAGTACTTC. It specifies CASSQEKSAQGWFRSYEQYF.

This clone turned up a few times. This rearrangement joins TRBV4-1 to TRBJ1-1; no firm D call. V gave up 2 bases and J gave up 9 bases, with 10 bases separating them. The CDR3 contains 12 residues. Germline CDR1 is MGHRA and CDR2 is YSYEKL. The CDR3 spells CASSQSIDKAFF. The CDR3 DNA reads as TGCGCCAGCAGCCAATCTATCGATAAAGCTTTCTTT.

The chain carries TRBV27 and TRBJ2-6, with D tentatively TRBD1 (5 bases). Germline-derived CDR1 and CDR2 are MNHEY and SMNVEV (reference sequence). The V gene lost 2 bases and the J gene lost 0 bases, with 14 bases spanning the gap. The length of the CDR3 is 18 residues. CDR3 sequence: CASSLAYGQTSGANVLTF. CDR3 in DNA: TGTGCCAGCAGTTTAGCGTACGGACAAACCTCTGGGGCCAACGTCCTGACTTTC.

V gene TRBV27 combines with J gene TRBJ1-1; the match to TRBD1 covers 8 bases. Germline CDR1 MNHEY, CDR2 SMNVEV (reference sequence). The CDR3 has 14 residues. Trimming cost V 5 bases and J 5 bases; bases outside gene matches: 7. CDR3 coding DNA: TGTGCCAGCAGTCCGACAGGGGAACGAACTGAAGCTTTCTTT. Its translation: CASSPTGERTEAFF.

The chain couples TRBV2 to TRBJ2-7; possibly TRBD2 for D (6 bases). The V end lost 6 bases, the J end lost 4 bases, and 19 bases lay between the germline ends. The germline CDR1 and CDR2 sequences are SNHLY and FYNNEI. This CDR3 contains 15 residues. This CDR3 reads CASRVGGSSYYEQYF. CDR3 bases: TGTGCCAGCAGGGTTGGGGGGTCCTCCTATTACGAGCAGTACTTC.

V gene TRBV28 combines with J gene TRBJ1-2; D is unresolved. V lost 8 bases and J 14 bases, leaving 18 bases between the germline ends. The CDR3 sequence is 11 residues long. Germline V gene sequence: CDR1 MDHEN, CDR2 SYDVKM. CDR3 protein: CASGFAEDLTF. CDR3 nucleotide sequence: TGTGCCAGCGGATTCGCGGAGGACTTAACCTTC.

V usage is TRBV28 and J usage is TRBJ1-2, with 8 bases lining up with TRBD1. V lost 5 bases, J lost 7 bases, and 9 bases stayed unmatched. CDR3 size: 14 residues. Germline CDR1 is MDHEN and CDR2 is SYDVKM. CDR3 in amino acids: CASSARTGWRGYTF. The CDR3 bases are TGTGCCAGCAGTGCGCGGACAGGGTGGCGTGGCTACACCTTC.

The chain carries TRBV28 and TRBJ1-6; D is possibly TRBD1 (6 bases). CDR3 length equals 14 residues. Trimming cost V 6 bases and J 3 bases, with 9 bases left between them. Germline loops: CDR1 MDHEN, CDR2 SYDVKM. The CDR3 bases are TGTGCCAGCAGGCTAGGGGGCTATAATTCACCCCTCCACTTT. Its protein is CASRLGGYNSPLHF.

The chain recombines TRBV28 with TRBJ1-2; D not certain. Germline values: CDR1 MDHEN, CDR2 SYDVKM. V shed 0 bases and J shed 7 bases, with 6 bases lying between them. The CDR3 sequence is 12 residues long. The CDR3 reads CASSLWTSGYTF. The CDR3 DNA reads as TGTGCCAGCAGTTTATGGACTTCTGGCTACACCTTC.

This chain connects TRBV29-1 to TRBJ1-2; D gene unclear. V was trimmed by 4 bases and J by 8 bases, leaving 17 bases between them. The CDR3 extends over 13 amino acids. CDR1 and CDR2 (germline): SQVTM, ANQGSEA. In DNA form, the CDR3 reads TGCAGCGTTGGAGGGATGGGAGGTGAGGGCTACACCTTC. Protein sequence: CSVGGMGGEGYTF.

The chain couples TRBV19 to TRBJ2-2; 11 bases align to TRBD2. This CDR3 spans 17 amino acids. Germline V gene data show CDR1 as LNHDA and CDR2 as SQIVND (reference sequence). V shed 8 bases, J shed 4 bases, and the junction held 12 bases outside the gene matches. The CDR3 spells CASGSRVAGGFTGELFF. In nucleotides, the CDR3 is TGTGCCAGTGGGTCGCGGGTAGCGGGGGGGTTCACCGGGGAGCTGTTTTTT.

The chain uses TRBV4-3 and TRBJ2-5; TRBD2 aligns across 11 bases. Germline-derived CDR1 and CDR2 are LGHNA and YSLEER. Unmatched junction bases numbered 11, after V lost 4 bases and J lost 1 base. The CDR3 spans 18 residues. The CDR3, as DNA: TGCGCCAGCAGCCCAAACCACCTGCTAGCGGGGGGCCAAGAGACCCAGTACTTC. This codes for CASSPNHLLAGGQETQYF.

The table lists this clone with a few counts. J is TRBJ2-7 and V is TRBV19, with 7 bases identical to TRBD1. In germline, CDR1 is LNHDA, CDR2 SQIVND (reference sequence). Trimming at V came to 4 bases and at J to 5 bases, leaving 11 bases not matched to a gene. This CDR3 has 15 amino acids. CDR3 in amino acids: CASSNPSDRNNEQYF. The CDR3 region has the DNA TGTGCCAGTAGTAACCCCTCGGACAGGAACAACGAGCAGTACTTC.